This TCR beta chain is from a study of blood T cell repertoires in COVID-19. Looking at the study overall: Donors in the United States, Italy and Spain gave samples during acute or convalescent COVID-19.

Everyone who took part was about 18 to 90 years old, and they came from roughly 25 US areas. V lost 3 bases and J lost 7, with 13 bases in between. The CDR3 totals 14 residues. CDR1 and CDR2 from the germline V gene are MDHEN and SYDVKM. In the authors' workflow: Amplifying reference gene primers gave estimates of nucleated cell counts. Generated by immunoSEQ multiplex PCR, the TCRdb table keeps only in-frame clones and is missing some. V and J calls and clone size are given by that table; D and trimming were obtained from the DNA. The sample has about 320,000 clones, over 75% seen once. Sequencing used PBMCs or T cells enriched from blood (not recorded which). The chain carries TRBV28 and TRBJ1-5; D gene ambiguous. The clonotype originates from a woman between 18 and 29 years old who had recovered from COVID-19. This CDR3 reads CASSLSGSRQPQHF. In DNA, the CDR3 is TGTGCCAGCAGTTTGAGTGGCAGCAGGCAGCCCCAGCATTTT.